The 28 T cell receptor beta chains below were found in one sample sequenced in a study of metastatic and nonmetastatic thyroid tumors. All patients reached thyroid surgery having received no treatment beforehand. TCRdb re-clonotyped the PCR reads via MiXCR. There are 15,000 to 20,000 clones in the sample; roughly a fifth occur only once, and over 15% lies in the top ten. Sequencing input: tumor tissue. The source is a female donor with papillary thyroid cancer or a benign thyroid nodule (not recorded which). Some clones in this sample may be carry-over from other donors' samples.

This clone was found a few times. V gene TRBV2 combines with J gene TRBJ2-7; D is unclear. Trimming cost V 7 bases and J 2 bases, with 15 bases left between them. The CDR3 spans 14 residues. The germline V gene encodes CDR1 SNHLY and CDR2 FYNNEI. Here the CDR3 reads CASTPRPGPYEQYF. For the CDR3, the DNA is TGTGCCAGCACCCCACGGCCCGGACCCTACGAGCAGTACTTC. The complete variable domain, with remaining parts taken from reference TRBV2 and TRBJ2-7, reads EPEVTQTPSHQVTQMGQEVILRCVPISNHLYFYWYRQILGQKVEFLVSFYNNEISEKSEIFDDQFSVERPDGSNFTLKIRSTKLEDSAMYFCASTPRPGPYEQYFGPGTRLTVT.

Many counts were recorded for this clone. The gene calls are TRBV18 and TRBJ1-1; 9 nucleotides align to TRBD1. CDR1 and CDR2 (germline): KGHSH, LQKENI. The ends lost 6 bases at V and 4 bases at J; junction bases unmatched: 9. The CDR3 is 15 amino acids. Here the CDR3 DNA reads TGTGCCAGCTCCATAAGGACAGGGGCAGGCACTGAAGCTTTCTTT. Its protein product is CASSIRTGAGTEAFF.

The rearrangement joins TRBV20-1 to TRBJ2-3; no firm D call. Germline assignment: CDR1 DFQATT and CDR2 SNEGSKA (reference sequence). The CDR3 spans 15 residues. V was shortened by 1 base and J by 0 bases, with 11 bases between the two germline ends. The CDR3 loop reads CSARAYMSSTDTQYF. For the CDR3, the DNA is TGCAGTGCTAGAGCATATATGTCTAGCACAGATACGCAGTATTTT.

The V gene is TRBV12-3 or TRBV12-4, the J gene TRBJ2-7; no firm D call. V lost 3 bases and J 3 bases, leaving 12 bases between the germline ends. This CDR3 is 14 amino acids long. CDR3 residues: CASSLGPTVYEQYF. CDR3 DNA sequence: TGTGCCAGCAGTTTGGGCCCAACAGTCTACGAGCAGTACTTC.

This clone showed up many times. The chain employs TRBV19 and TRBJ2-4; D might be TRBD2 (6 bases). CDR3 length: 12 amino acids. Deletions cut 5 bases from V and 8 bases from J, with 10 bases between. Germline V CDR1 and CDR2: LNHDA, SQIVND (reference sequence). DNA of the CDR3: TGTGCCAGTAGTCTCCCGGGGGACATTCAGTACTTC. Translation gives CASSLPGDIQYF. The whole variable domain, remainder taken from reference TRBV19 and TRBJ2-4, is DGGITQSPKYLFRKEGQNVTLSCEQNLNHDAMYWYRQDPGQGLRLIYYSQIVNDFQKGDIAEGYSVSREKKESFPLTVTSAQKNPTAFYLCASSLPGDIQYFGAGTRLSVL.

This clone occurred many times. The chain employs TRBV7-8 and TRBJ2-7; no clear D. Germline CDR1 is SGHVS and CDR2 is FQNEAQ. V was shortened by 2 bases and J by 3 bases, with 14 bases between the two germline ends. The CDR3 is made up of 15 amino acids. The CDR3 region has the DNA TGTGCCAGCAGCTTAAACTATGGATCGGACTACGAGCAGTACTTC. It is translated as CASSLNYGSDYEQYF.

This clone came up many times. The rearrangement uses TRBV27 and TRBJ2-3, with D possibly TRBD1 on 6 matching bases. This CDR3 spans 17 amino acids. V lost 0 bases and J lost 2, with 15 bases in between. CDR1 is MNHEY and CDR2 is SMNVEV in the germline V gene (reference sequence). The chain's CDR3 is CASSLSAGAFSTDTQYF. DNA of the CDR3: TGTGCCAGCAGTTTATCGGCAGGGGCATTCTCCACAGATACGCAGTATTTT.

In this sample, this clone turned up many times. V gene TRBV7-9 combines with J gene TRBJ1-2; 8 nucleotides align to TRBD1. V lost 5 bases, J lost 4 bases, and 3 bases stayed unmatched. Germline CDR1 SEHNR, CDR2 FQNEAQ (reference sequence). CDR3 size: 13 residues. The DNA of the CDR3 is TGTGCCAGCAGCCCAGGACAGGGCTATGGCTACACCTTC. Its translation: CASSPGQGYGYTF.

This chain links TRBV5-1 with TRBJ1-5; TRBD1 is a possible D gene (5 bases). CDR1 is SGHRS and CDR2 is YFSETQ in the germline V gene. The germline V and J ends were trimmed by 4 bases and 4 bases, with 12 bases remaining between them. The CDR3 sequence is 14 residues long. The CDR3 bases are TGCGCCAGCAGCGGGGGACCCGGGAATCAGCCCCAGCATTTT. As protein: CASSGGPGNQPQHF.

This clone occurred many times. The chain recombines TRBV5-1 with TRBJ1-6; 8 nucleotides agree with TRBD1. This CDR3 has 15 amino acids. CDR1 and CDR2 (germline): SGHRS, YFSETQ. Trimming at V came to 4 bases and at J to 6 bases, leaving 6 bases not matched to a gene. The CDR3 nucleotides are TGCGCCAGCAGCATCCGGACAGGGACTAATTCACCCCTCCACTTT. This translates into CASSIRTGTNSPLHF.

This clone occurred once. The chain uses TRBV30 and TRBJ1-5, with D possibly matching TRBD1 (5 bases). Germline V gene lookup returns CDR1 GTSNPN and CDR2 SVGIG (reference sequence). The length of the CDR3 is 15 residues. Trimming cost V 3 bases and J 5 bases, with 17 bases left between them. The CDR3, as DNA: TGTGCCTGGAGAACGAAAGGGGTGGCGGATCAGCCCCAGCATTTT. It is translated as CAWRTKGVADQPQHF.

The chain recombines TRBV19 with TRBJ2-7, with D possibly being TRBD1 or TRBD2 (5 bases each). The germline CDR1 and CDR2 sequences are LNHDA and SQIVND (reference sequence). This CDR3 region has 15 residues. V was pared by 3 bases and J by 0 bases, with 12 bases between. The CDR3 sequence is CASSIGRGSSYEQYF. In nucleotides, the CDR3 is TGTGCCAGTAGTATCGGCCGGGGCTCCTCCTACGAGCAGTACTTC.

This clone has ten or more counts. The V and J genes are TRBV6-1 and TRBJ1-5; 8 bases agree with TRBD1. The CDR3 covers 15 residues. With 4 bases clipped from V and 7 bases from J, the junction kept 9 bases outside the gene matches. Germline V gives CDR1 MNHNS, CDR2 SASEGT. The CDR3 DNA reads TGTGCCAGCAGTGCCCGGACAGGGCTCCGACAGCCCCAGCATTTT. Encoded protein: CASSARTGLRQPQHF.

The gene calls are TRBV7-8 and TRBJ1-5; D may be TRBD1 (6 bases). Per the germline V gene, CDR1 is SGHVS and CDR2 is FQNEAQ. V dropped 2 bases and J dropped 0 bases, with 11 bases sitting between them. This CDR3 comprises 16 residues. The CDR3 DNA reads as TGTGCCAGCAGCTTAACAGGGTTATATAGCAATCAGCCCCAGCATTTT. Its protein is CASSLTGLYSNQPQHF.

A remark on this clone: At one end, the junction sequence differs from germline, possibly due to a read error. The chain uses TRBV28 and TRBJ1-2; no reliable D call. CDR1 and CDR2 from the germline V gene are MDHEN and SYDVKM. The CDR3 has 14 amino acids. The CDR3 reads CASSSLPLSGGCTF. CDR3 DNA sequence: TGCGCCAGCAGTTCTCTGCCCCTGTCGGGTGGCTGCACCTTC.

This clone has at least ten counts. The chain is built from TRBV2 and TRBJ1-1; no clear D gene. Germline CDR1 SNHLY, CDR2 FYNNEI. Trimming cost V 5 bases and J 4 bases, with 8 bases left between them. The CDR3 covers 12 residues. The CDR3 reads CASSPFSTEAFF. In DNA, the CDR3 is TGTGCCAGCAGTCCCTTTAGCACTGAAGCTTTCTTT. Looking up the rest from reference TRBV2 and TRBJ1-1 gives the full variable domain: EPEVTQTPSHQVTQMGQEVILRCVPISNHLYFYWYRQILGQKVEFLVSFYNNEISEKSEIFDDQFSVERPDGSNFTLKIRSTKLEDSAMYFCASSPFSTEAFFGQGTRLTVV.

This clone was detected many times. The chain has TRBV7-2 and TRBJ2-7; D gene ambiguous. The germline V gene has CDR1 SGHTA and CDR2 FQGNSA. This CDR3 comprises 15 residues. Trimming removed 2 bases at V and 9 bases at J, with 20 bases between. In nucleotides, the CDR3 is TGTGCCAGCAGCTTAACAATCGAGGTTGGCCTAGGGCAGTACTTC. Translating it yields CASSLTIEVGLGQYF.

In this sample, this clone is medium-sized. Other DNA variants within this sample encode the same CDR3. The chain uses TRBV27 and TRBJ2-3, with D unclear. Germline-derived CDR1 and CDR2 are MNHEY and SMNVEV (reference sequence). V lost 2 bases, J lost 0 bases, and 6 bases lay in between. The CDR3 is 14 amino acids. The CDR3: CASSLTESTDTQYF. The DNA of the CDR3 is TGTGCCAGCAGTTTAACAGAGAGCACAGATACGCAGTATTTT.

This clone was seen more than once but under ten times. This sequence joins TRBV10-3 and TRBJ1-5, with D unclear. The CDR3 spans 14 residues. Germline V gene sequence: CDR1 ENHRY, CDR2 SYGVKD. Trimming cost V 2 bases and J 2 bases, with 7 bases left between them. In nucleotides, the CDR3 is TGTGCCATCAGTGAGGACATCGGCAATCAGCCCCAGCATTTT. This translates into CAISEDIGNQPQHF.

Ten or more counts support this clone. This rearrangement joins TRBV15 to TRBJ2-3; D might be TRBD1 (6 bases). The CDR3 totals 17 residues. CDR1 LNHNV and CDR2 YYDKDF come from the germline V gene (reference sequence). The V end was cut by 1 base, the J end by 4 bases, with 18 bases between. The CDR3 DNA reads TGTGCCACCAGCAGAGCAAGAGCACAGGGTTCGGCAGATACGCAGTATTTT. Its translation is CATSRARAQGSADTQYF.

In its sample, this clone was seen many times. V and J are TRBV20-1 and TRBJ2-2; 10 positions agree with TRBD2. The CDR3 has 15 amino acids. The V and J ends lost 3 bases and 6 bases, in that order; junction bases with no gene match: 7. Germline V gives CDR1 DFQATT, CDR2 SNEGSKA (reference sequence). The CDR3 loop is CSASRASGSPGELFF. The DNA for the CDR3 is TGCAGTGCTAGTCGGGCTAGCGGGAGCCCCGGGGAGCTGTTTTTT.

The chain has TRBV12-3 or TRBV12-4 and TRBJ1-1, with a tentative D call TRBD1 (5 bases). The CDR3 spans 14 residues. V shed 4 bases and J shed 7 bases, with 16 bases lying between them. The CDR3 sequence is CASSSIQGSGEAFF. CDR3 bases: TGTGCCAGCAGTTCAATTCAGGGATCTGGTGAAGCTTTCTTT.

In this sample, this clone turned up a few times. CDR3 loop: CASGNPEAYEQYF. The CDR3 region has the DNA TGTGCCAGCGGAAACCCAGAGGCCTACGAGCAGTACTTC. The chain combines TRBV12-3 or TRBV12-4 with TRBJ2-7; no definite D call. V lost 8 bases and J 2 bases, leaving 13 bases between the germline ends. This CDR3 spans 13 amino acids.

This chain uses TRBV6-4 with TRBJ2-7; 8 bases are shared with TRBD1. The ends lost 7 bases at V and 2 bases at J; junction bases unmatched: 7. Germline values: CDR1 MRHNA, CDR2 SNTAGT. CDR3 size: 14 residues. The CDR3 nucleotides are TGTGCCAGCACAAGACAGGGGATAACCTACGAGCAGTACGTC. Amino acids: CASTRQGITYEQYV.

This clone was observed at least ten times. The chain combines TRBV20-1 with TRBJ2-3, with 10 nucleotides matching TRBD2. Germline CDR1 is DFQATT and CDR2 is SNEGSKA (reference sequence). The CDR3 loop spans 16 amino acids. Unmatched junction bases numbered 9, after V lost 1 base and J lost 5 bases. DNA of the CDR3: TGCAGTGCTAGAGGATCCCTAGCGGGAGTAGGAGATACGCAGTATTTT. Translating gives CSARGSLAGVGDTQYF.

The rearrangement uses TRBV28 and TRBJ2-1; 14 bases are shared with TRBD2. Per germline, CDR1 MDHEN and CDR2 SYDVKM. V lost 2 bases to trimming and J lost 5 bases; unmatched junction nucleotides: 11. CDR3 length: 19 residues. The CDR3 DNA follows: TGTGCCAGCAGTTTAGGCAGCGGACTAGCGGGAGGAATAGACAATGAGCAGTTCTTC. Translation gives CASSLGSGLAGGIDNEQFF.

J is TRBJ1-2 and V is TRBV6-6; D unclear. V was pared by 2 bases and J by 4 bases, with 11 bases between. CDR3 length: 14 amino acids. Germline lookup yields CDR1 MNHNY and CDR2 SVGAGI (reference sequence). In DNA form, the CDR3 reads TGTGCCAGCAGTTACGGTGGGCAGCCCTATGGCTACACCTTC. It translates to CASSYGGQPYGYTF.

This clone was recorded at least ten times. V usage is TRBV7-8 and J usage is TRBJ2-3, with D hard to call. CDR3 length: 14 residues. V was shortened by 1 base and J by 2 bases, with 7 bases between the two germline ends. Per the germline V gene, CDR1 is SGHVS and CDR2 is FQNEAQ. For the CDR3, the DNA is TGTGCCAGCAGCTTAGGACGGTTCACAGATACGCAGTATTTT. This gives the protein CASSLGRFTDTQYF.